This T cell receptor beta chain was obtained from a study of PD-1 blockade in classical Hodgkin lymphoma. Study findings and constraints: Only CD4+ TCR diversity, not CD8+, had risen significantly by C4D1. Similar baseline diversity was found in complete responders and newly diagnosed patients.

Germline CDR1 is WSHSY and CDR2 is SAAADI. Trimming took off 1 base at V and 3 bases at J, with 9 bases between the two ends. The CDR3 sequence is 15 residues long. Each patient relapsed following autologous stem cell transplantation, and prior brentuximab vedotin exposure differed. Details on this clone: The target antigen is unknown.

Repertoires were generated with immunoSEQ multiplex PCR, while TCRdb's copy carries only in-frame clones and drops some. Of around 20,000 clones in the sample, roughly 77% are singletons; the top ten hold over 15%. The chain recombines TRBV10-2 with TRBJ2-2; the D gene is possibly TRBD2 (6 bases). Sequencing used peripheral blood mononuclear cells (PBMCs), obtained before the second cycle of nivolumab. This receptor was taken from a human donor with classical Hodgkin lymphoma. The DNA of the CDR3 is TGCGCCAGCAGTGAGTGGGGGGTCGACACCGGGGAGCTGTTTTTT. Translated: CASSEWGVDTGELFF.